The entry below describes one T cell receptor beta chain. This receptor's antigen is unknown. No conserved phenylalanine or tryptophan ends this CDR3, so it is likely a read error. The limits of the CDR3 on the DNA are not certain, so only TCRdb's listed CDR3 is given. This sample is part of a study of shared clonotypes between healthy human individuals (dated by TCRdb to 2020 to 2021). In the study overall: The cohort included three men and a couple of women between 18 and 49 years of age. To estimate repertoire size and how much clonotype sharing occurs between individuals, the study deeply sequenced the blood TCR repertoires of 4 to 6 healthy adults. Libraries were prepared and TCR repertoires were sequenced by different laboratories using diverse techniques, in order to increase sequencing depth and limit assay-specific biases. Each donor's leukapheresis produced roughly between roughly 0.85 and 9.5 billion PBMCs.

General findings and caveats noted by the study authors: The small number of donors limited the genetic and exposure-history diversity represented. Pairwise subsampling led to the expectation that sequencing depth would affect the degree of clonotype sharing among donors. Sampling was restricted to blood, and TCR repertoires in tissues likely differ from the TCR repertoires found in blood.

Using the deep immunoSEQ assay, multiplex PCR amplified TCR CDR3 regions from genomic DNA. Extracted genomic DNA from each cell subset was spread evenly across all wells of several immunoSEQ 96-well plates, with each plate serving as a replicate. Each replicate PCR for unsorted PBMC received 250 to 300 ng genomic DNA, equal to 30,000 to 35,000 T cell genomes. Ten immunoSEQ deep assay plates were used to sequence unsorted PBMC genomic DNA. Purified libraries were measured with a Qubit 3.0 fluorometer, size-checked on a Bioanalyzer 2100, and measured again with the KAPA Library Quantification kit. Each immunoSEQ 96-well plate was sequenced on its own single-read 150-cycle Illumina NextSeq 550 flow cell. The study's own analysis went as follows. Because only junctional sequences without quality scores were contained in the immunoSEQ output, filtering matching that applied to full-length reads could not be performed. Sequences were annotated with PyIR, a Python wrapper for IgBLAST v1.9, and V/J genes and CDR3 were assigned using IMGT germline references. Reads were filtered out if the reads had weak V/J assignments (E-value above 1e-6), no CDR3, stop codons, out-of-frame junctions, or ambiguous translated residues. V3J clonotypes were defined as sequences sharing an identical inferred V gene, J gene, and CDR3 amino acid sequence. Percentage overlap between repertoires was computed as shared unique clonotypes divided by the size of the smaller repertoire. Three approaches were used to assess repertoire richness: RTK rarefaction, the Chao1 estimator, and Recon v2.1 estimates of unobserved clonotypes. TCRdb provides this immuneACCESS table in a form limited to in-frame rearrangements. Some clones are lacking; in checked studies, under half of them reflect an unresolved V gene, and why the rest are absent is not known. The V and J calls and clone size were taken over from that table, and D and trimming were inferred from the DNA. The sample includes 500,000 to 650,000 clones, with around three quarters observed a single time. The ten largest clones take up 9.5% to 15% of the sample.

Healthy HIV-negative adults with no recently reported acute infections or vaccinations were included as donors. All donors were Caucasian adults living in Nashville, Tennessee, USA. For unsorted samples, about 90 million PBMCs were counted and genomic DNA was extracted with the QIAamp DNA Blood Mini kit. Blood was obtained by leukapheresis, after which PBMCs were separated by Ficoll-Histopaque density gradient centrifugation and cryopreserved in liquid nitrogen vapor phase. The CDR3 has 17 amino acids, counting both end residues. CDR1 and CDR2 are read off the germline V gene as SGHRS and YFSETQ. This TCR came from a woman aged 35 to 49 in good health. Some clones in this sample may be carry-over from other donors' samples. The material sequenced was PBMCs. The V and J segments used are TRBV5-1 and TRBJ1-2; TRBD1, as called in the table, went unchecked against the DNA. The CDR3 protein sequence reads: CASSWLSDRGQGYGYIL.